Described below is a single T cell receptor (beta chain) sequence and its context. Original data processing: Nucleated cell number was recorded as an estimate derived from reference gene primer amplification. The data were produced by immunoSEQ multiplex PCR, yet TCRdb's version contains in-frame clones alone and is incomplete. The V and J calls and clone size come from that table; D and trimming were worked out from the DNA. This sample has some 150,000 clones, with 70% to 80% found just once. The data belong to a study of blood T cell repertoires in COVID-19. Study as a whole: The samples span acute and convalescent COVID-19 from the United States, Italy and Spain. T cells, B-cell-depleted T cells, or PBMCs provided the cDNA or gDNA that served as material.

One Seattle source followed patients from active infection through their disease course. Germline V gene lookup returns CDR1 MDHEN and CDR2 SYDVKM. CDR3 size: 14 residues. V was shortened by 6 bases and J by 1 base, with 12 bases between the two germline ends. This rearrangement joins TRBV28 to TRBJ2-5; D possibly corresponds to TRBD2 (6 bases). The source material was peripheral blood. The receptor's source is a woman in her seventies with COVID-19, enrolled during active disease. The CDR3 nucleotides are TGTGCCAGCAGGTCGGGCGGGGTCCAAGAGACCCAGTACTTC. Protein product: CASRSGGVQETQYF. The full variable domain, rest sourced from reference TRBV28 and TRBJ2-5, is DVKVTQSSRYLVKRTGEKVFLECVQDMDHENMFWYRQDPGLGLRLIYFSYDVKMKEKGDIPEGYSVSREKKERFSLILESASTNQTSMYLCASRSGGVQETQYFGPGTRLLVL.